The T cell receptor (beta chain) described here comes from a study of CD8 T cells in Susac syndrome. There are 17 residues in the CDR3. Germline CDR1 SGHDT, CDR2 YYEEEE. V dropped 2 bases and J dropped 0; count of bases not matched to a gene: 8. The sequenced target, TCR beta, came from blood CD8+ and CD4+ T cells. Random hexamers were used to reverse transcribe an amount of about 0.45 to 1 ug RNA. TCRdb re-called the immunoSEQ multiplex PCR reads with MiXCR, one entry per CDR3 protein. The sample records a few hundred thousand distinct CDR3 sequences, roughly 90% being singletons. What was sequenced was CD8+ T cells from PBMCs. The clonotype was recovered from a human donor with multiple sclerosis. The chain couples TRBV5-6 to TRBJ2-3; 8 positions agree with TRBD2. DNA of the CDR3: TGTGCCAGCAGCTTTGGGCGGGGGGCCCTCAGCACAGATACGCAGTATTTT. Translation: CASSFGRGALSTDTQYF.